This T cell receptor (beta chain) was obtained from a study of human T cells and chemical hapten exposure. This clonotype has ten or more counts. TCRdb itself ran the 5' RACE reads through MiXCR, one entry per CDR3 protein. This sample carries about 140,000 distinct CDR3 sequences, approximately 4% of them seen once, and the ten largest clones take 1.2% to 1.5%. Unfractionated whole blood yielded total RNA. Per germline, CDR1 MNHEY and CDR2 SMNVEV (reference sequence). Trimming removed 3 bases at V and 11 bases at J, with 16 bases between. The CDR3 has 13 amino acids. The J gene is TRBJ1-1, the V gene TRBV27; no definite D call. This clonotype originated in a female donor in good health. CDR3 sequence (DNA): TGTGCCAGCAGTTTGAGGCCCACGAGGCGGGCTTTCTTT. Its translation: CASSLRPTRRAFF.